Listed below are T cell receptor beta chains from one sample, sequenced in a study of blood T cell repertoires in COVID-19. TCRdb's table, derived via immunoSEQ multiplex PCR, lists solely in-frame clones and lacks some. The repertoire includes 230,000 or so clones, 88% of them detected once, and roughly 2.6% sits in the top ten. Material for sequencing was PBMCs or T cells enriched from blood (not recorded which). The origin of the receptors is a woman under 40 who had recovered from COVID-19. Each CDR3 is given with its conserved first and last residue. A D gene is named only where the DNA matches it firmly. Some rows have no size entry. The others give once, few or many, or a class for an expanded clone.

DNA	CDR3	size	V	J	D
TGTGCCAGCAGCCCTTCCGGGACAGGGTTCTATGGCTACACCTTC	CASSPSGTGFYGYTF	NA	TRBV9	TRBJ1-2	TRBD1
TGCGCCAGCAGCTTCGACAGGGTAGCCTCTGGAAACACCATATATTTT	CASSFDRVASGNTIYF	NA	TRBV4-3	TRBJ1-3	TRBD1
TGTGCCAGCAGGACAGAAGCCAAAAACATTCAGTACTTC	CASRTEAKNIQYF	NA	TRBV6-5	TRBJ2-4	NA
TGTGCCAGTAGTACCCGACAGATGAACACTGAAGCTTTCTTT	CASSTRQMNTEAFF	NA	TRBV19	TRBJ1-1	NA
TGTGCCAGTAGAGCGGACAGGGAGACTGAAGCTTTCTTT	CASRADRETEAFF	NA	TRBV19	TRBJ1-1	TRBD1
TGTGCCAGTAGTAAAACAGGGGGCACTGAAGCTTTCTTT	CASSKTGGTEAFF	once	TRBV19	TRBJ1-1	TRBD1
TGTGCCAGCAGCTTAGGGGCTCTGACAGGATTGTCCGAGCAGTACTTC	CASSLGALTGLSEQYF	NA	TRBV7-9	TRBJ2-7	NA
TGTGCCAGCAGCCCGGACAGGGCTAATGAAAAACTGTTTTTT	CASSPDRANEKLFF	NA	TRBV7-6	TRBJ1-4	TRBD1
TGTGCCAGCAGCGTAGCCGGGGGAAACACTGAAGCTTTCTTT	CASSVAGGNTEAFF	NA	TRBV9	TRBJ1-1	NA
TGTGCCAGCAGCTTCGGGACAGGGGGGAAAGCTTTCTTT	CASSFGTGGKAFF	NA	TRBV5-6	TRBJ1-1	TRBD1